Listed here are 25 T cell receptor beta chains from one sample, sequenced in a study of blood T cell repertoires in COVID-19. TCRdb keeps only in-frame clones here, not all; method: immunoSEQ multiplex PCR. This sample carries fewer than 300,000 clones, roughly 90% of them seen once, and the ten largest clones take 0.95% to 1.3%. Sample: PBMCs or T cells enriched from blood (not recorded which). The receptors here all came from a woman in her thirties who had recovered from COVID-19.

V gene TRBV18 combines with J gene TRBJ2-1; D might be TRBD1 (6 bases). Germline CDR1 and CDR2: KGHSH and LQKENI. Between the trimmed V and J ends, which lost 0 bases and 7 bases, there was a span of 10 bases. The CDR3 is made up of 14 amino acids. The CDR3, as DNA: TGTGCCAGCTCACCACCGCAGGGGTGGAATGAGCAGTTCTTC. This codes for CASSPPQGWNEQFF.

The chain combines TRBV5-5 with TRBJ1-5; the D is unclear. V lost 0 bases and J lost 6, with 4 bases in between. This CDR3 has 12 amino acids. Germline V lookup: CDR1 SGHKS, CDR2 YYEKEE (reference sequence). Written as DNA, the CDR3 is TGTGCCAGCAGCTTGGACGGTCAGCCCCAGCATTTT. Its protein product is CASSLDGQPQHF.

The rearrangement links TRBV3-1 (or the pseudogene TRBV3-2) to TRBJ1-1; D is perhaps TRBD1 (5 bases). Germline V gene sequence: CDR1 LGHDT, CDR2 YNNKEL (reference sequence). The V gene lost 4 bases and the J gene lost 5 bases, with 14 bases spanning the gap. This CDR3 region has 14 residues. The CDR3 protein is CASSPQTGGTEAFF. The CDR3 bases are TGTGCCAGCAGCCCCCAAACGGGGGGGACTGAAGCTTTCTTT.

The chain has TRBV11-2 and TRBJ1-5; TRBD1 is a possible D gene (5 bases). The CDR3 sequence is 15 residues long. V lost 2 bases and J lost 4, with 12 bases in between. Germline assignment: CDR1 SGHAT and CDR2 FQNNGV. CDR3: CASSLWSGRNQPQHF. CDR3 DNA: TGTGCCAGCAGCTTATGGTCAGGGAGGAATCAGCCCCAGCATTTT.

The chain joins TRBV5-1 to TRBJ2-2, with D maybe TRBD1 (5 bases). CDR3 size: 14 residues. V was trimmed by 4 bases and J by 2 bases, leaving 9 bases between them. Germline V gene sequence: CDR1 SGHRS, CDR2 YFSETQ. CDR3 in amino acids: CASSADSNTGELFF. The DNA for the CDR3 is TGCGCCAGCAGCGCCGACAGTAACACCGGGGAGCTGTTTTTT.

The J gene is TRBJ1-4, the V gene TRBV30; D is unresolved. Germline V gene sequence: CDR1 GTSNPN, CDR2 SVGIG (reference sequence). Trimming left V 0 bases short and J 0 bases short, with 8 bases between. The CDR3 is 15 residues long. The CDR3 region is CAWSVRVTTNEKLFF. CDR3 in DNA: TGTGCCTGGAGTGTACGAGTGACAACTAATGAAAAACTGTTTTTT.

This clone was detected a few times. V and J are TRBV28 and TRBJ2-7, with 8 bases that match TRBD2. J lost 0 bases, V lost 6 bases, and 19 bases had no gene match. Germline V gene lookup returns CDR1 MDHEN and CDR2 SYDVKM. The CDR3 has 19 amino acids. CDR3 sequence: CASSPALLAGLRFSYEQYF. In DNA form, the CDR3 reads TGTGCCAGCAGCCCAGCTCTCCTAGCGGGTCTACGATTCTCCTACGAGCAGTACTTC.

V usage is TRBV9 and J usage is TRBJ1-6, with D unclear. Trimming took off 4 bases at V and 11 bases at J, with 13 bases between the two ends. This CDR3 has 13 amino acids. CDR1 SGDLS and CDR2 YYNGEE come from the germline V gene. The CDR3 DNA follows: TGTGCCAGCAGCTTAGTGGAGAGGCCACCCCTCCACTTT. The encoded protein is CASSLVERPPLHF.

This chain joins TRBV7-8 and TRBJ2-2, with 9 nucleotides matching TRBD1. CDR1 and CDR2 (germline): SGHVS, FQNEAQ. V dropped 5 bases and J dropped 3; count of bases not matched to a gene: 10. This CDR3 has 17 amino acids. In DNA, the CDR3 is TGTGCCAGCAGCCGGGACAGGGACTGGACTTACACCGGGGAGCTGTTTTTT. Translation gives CASSRDRDWTYTGELFF.

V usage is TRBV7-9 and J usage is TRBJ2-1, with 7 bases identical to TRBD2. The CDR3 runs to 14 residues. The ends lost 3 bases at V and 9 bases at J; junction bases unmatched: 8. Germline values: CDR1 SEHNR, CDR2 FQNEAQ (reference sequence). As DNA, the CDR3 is TGTGCCAGCAGCTTCCAGATGGGAGGGAGTGAGCAGTTCTTC. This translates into CASSFQMGGSEQFF.

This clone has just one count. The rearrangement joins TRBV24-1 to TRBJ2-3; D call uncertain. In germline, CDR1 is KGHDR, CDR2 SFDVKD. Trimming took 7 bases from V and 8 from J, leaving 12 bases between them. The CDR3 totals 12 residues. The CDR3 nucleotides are TGTGCCACCAGCCAAACAAGCGTTACGCAGTATTTT. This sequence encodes CATSQTSVTQYF.

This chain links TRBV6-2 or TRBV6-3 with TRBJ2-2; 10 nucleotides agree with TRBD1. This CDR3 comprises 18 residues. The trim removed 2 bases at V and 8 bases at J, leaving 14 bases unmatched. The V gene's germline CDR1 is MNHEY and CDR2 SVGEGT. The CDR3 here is CASSYRDPGQGFRGELFF. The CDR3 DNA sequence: TGTGCCAGCAGTTACCGTGATCCGGGACAGGGGTTTAGGGGGGAGCTGTTTTTT.

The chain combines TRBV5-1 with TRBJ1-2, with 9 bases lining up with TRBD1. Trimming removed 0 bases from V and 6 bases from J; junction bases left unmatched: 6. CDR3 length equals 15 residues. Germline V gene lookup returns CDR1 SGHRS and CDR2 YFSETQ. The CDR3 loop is CASSLGGTGPDGYTF. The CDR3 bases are TGCGCCAGCAGCTTGGGCGGGACAGGGCCCGATGGCTACACCTTC.

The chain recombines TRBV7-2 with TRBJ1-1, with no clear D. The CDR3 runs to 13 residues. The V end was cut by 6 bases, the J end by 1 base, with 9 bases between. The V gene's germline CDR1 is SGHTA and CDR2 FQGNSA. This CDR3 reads CASSKTANTEAFF. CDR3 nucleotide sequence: TGTGCCAGCAGTAAAACAGCGAACACTGAAGCTTTCTTT.

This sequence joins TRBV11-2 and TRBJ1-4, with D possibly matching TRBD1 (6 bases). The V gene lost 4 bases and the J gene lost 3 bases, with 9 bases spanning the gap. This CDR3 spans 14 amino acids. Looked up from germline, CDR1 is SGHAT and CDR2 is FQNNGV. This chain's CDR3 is CASSSGDSNEKLFF. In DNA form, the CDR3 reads TGTGCCAGCAGCTCAGGGGATTCTAATGAAAAACTGTTTTTT.

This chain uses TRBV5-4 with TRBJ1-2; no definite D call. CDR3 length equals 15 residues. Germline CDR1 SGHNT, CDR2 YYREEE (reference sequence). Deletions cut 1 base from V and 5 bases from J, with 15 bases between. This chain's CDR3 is CASSLYVGGLYGYTF. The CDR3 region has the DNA TGTGCCAGCAGCTTGTATGTGGGAGGTCTATATGGCTACACCTTC.

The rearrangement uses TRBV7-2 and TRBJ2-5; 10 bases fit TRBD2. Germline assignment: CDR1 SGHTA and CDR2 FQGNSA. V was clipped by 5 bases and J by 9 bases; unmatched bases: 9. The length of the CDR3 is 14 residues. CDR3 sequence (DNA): TGTGCCAGCAGCCAAAATAGCCTAGCGGGGGCCCAGTACTTC. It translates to CASSQNSLAGAQYF.

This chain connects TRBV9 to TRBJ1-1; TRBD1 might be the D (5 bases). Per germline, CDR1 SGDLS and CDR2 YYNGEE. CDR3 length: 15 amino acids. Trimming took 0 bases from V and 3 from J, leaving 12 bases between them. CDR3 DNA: TGTGCCAGCAGCGTAGGGCCGACGGGGGACACTGAAGCTTTCTTT. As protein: CASSVGPTGDTEAFF.

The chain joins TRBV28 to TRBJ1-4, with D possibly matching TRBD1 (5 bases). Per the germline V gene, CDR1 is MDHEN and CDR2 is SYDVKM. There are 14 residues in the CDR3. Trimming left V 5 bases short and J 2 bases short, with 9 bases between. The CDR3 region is CASSIGGTNEKLFF. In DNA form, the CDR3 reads TGTGCCAGCAGTATTGGGGGGACTAATGAAAAACTGTTTTTT. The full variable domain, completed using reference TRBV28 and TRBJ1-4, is DVKVTQSSRYLVKRTGEKVFLECVQDMDHENMFWYRQDPGLGLRLIYFSYDVKMKEKGDIPEGYSVSREKKERFSLILESASTNQTSMYLCASSIGGTNEKLFFGSGTQLSVL.

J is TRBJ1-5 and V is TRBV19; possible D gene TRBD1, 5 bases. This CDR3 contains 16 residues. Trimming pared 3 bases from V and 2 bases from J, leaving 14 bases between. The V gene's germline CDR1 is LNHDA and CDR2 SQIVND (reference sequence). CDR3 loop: CASSINLGARNQPQHF. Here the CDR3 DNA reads TGTGCCAGTAGTATTAATCTTGGGGCCCGCAATCAGCCCCAGCATTTT. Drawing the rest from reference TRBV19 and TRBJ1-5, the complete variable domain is DGGITQSPKYLFRKEGQNVTLSCEQNLNHDAMYWYRQDPGQGLRLIYYSQIVNDFQKGDIAEGYSVSREKKESFPLTVTSAQKNPTAFYLCASSINLGARNQPQHFGDGTRLSIL.

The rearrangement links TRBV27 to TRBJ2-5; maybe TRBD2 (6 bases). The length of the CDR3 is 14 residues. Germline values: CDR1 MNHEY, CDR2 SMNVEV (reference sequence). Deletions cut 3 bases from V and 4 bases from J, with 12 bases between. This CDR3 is CASSFGGSGETQYF. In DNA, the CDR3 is TGTGCCAGCAGTTTTGGGGGGTCAGGAGAGACCCAGTACTTC.

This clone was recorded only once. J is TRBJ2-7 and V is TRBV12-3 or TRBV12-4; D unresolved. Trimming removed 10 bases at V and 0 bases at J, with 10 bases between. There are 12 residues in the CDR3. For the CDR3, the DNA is TGTGCCACCTCGAGGCACTCCTACGAGCAGTACTTC. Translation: CATSRHSYEQYF.

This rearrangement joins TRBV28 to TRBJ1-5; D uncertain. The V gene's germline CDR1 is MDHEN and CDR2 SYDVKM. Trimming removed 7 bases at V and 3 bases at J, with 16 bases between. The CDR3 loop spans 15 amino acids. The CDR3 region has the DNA TGTGCCAGCATCAAACTCGGACTGTTCAATCAGCCCCAGCATTTT. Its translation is CASIKLGLFNQPQHF.

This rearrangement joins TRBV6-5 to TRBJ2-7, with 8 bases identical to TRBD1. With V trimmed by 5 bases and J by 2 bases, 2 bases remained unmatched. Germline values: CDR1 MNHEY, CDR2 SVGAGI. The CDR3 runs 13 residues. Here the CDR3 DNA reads TGTGCCAGCAGTCGGGGACAGGCCTACGAGCAGTACTTC. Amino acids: CASSRGQAYEQYF.

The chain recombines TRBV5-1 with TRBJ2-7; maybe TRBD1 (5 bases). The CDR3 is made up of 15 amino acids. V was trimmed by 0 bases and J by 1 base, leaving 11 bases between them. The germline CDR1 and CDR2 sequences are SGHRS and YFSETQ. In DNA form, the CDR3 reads TGCGCCAGCAGCTTGGGAGCAGGGAAGTCCTACGAGCAGTACTTC. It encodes CASSLGAGKSYEQYF. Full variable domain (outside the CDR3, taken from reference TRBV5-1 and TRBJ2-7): KAGVTQTPRYLIKTRGQQVTLSCSPISGHRSVSWYQQTPGQGLQFLFEYFSETQRNKGNFPGRFSGRQFSNSRSEMNVSTLELGDSALYLCASSLGAGKSYEQYFGPGTRLTVT.